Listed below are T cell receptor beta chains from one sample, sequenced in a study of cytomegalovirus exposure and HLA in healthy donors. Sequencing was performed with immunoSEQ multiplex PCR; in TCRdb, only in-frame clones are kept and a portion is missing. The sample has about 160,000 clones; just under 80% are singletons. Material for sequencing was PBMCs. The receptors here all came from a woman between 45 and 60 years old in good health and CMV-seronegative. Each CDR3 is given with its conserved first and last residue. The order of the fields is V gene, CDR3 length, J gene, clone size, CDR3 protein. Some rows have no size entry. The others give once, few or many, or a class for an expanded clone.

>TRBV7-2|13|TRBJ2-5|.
CASSNLQGLGQYF
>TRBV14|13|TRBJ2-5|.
CASSRSLQETQYF
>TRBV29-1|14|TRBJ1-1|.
CSANARLMNTEAFF
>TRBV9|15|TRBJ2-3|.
CASSAQRGGTDTQYF
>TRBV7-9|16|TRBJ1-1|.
CASSRDRRQRNTEAFF
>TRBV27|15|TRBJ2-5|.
CASSASGRGQETQYF
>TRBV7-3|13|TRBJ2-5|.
CASSFGQGTTQYF
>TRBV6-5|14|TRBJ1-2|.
CASSYGGQNYGYTF
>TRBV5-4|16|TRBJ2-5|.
CASSLGGWLAGETQYF
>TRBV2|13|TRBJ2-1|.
CADRDNRNNEQFF
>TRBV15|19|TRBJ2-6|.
CATSRDFAIPTRGANVLTF
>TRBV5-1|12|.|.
CASSESNYEQYF
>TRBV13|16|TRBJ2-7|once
CASSLEGQGGLDEQYF
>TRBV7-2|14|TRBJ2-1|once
CASRIAAVYNEQFF
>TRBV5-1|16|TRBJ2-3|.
CASSPLLGQGADTQYF
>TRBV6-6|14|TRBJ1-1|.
CASSYYSVNTEAFF
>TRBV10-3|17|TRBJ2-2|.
CAISESTAGGLGGELFF
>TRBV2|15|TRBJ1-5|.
CASSGVWEGGRPQHF
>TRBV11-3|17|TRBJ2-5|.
CASSFRTSGTAQETQYF
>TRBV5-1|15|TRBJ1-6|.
CASSSDPVTNSPLHF
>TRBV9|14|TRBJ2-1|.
CASSGGGVYNEQFF
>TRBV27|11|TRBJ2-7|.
CASSPGYEQYF
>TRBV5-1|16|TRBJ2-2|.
CASSPGGLANTGELFF
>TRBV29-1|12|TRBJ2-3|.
CSVREQSDTQYF
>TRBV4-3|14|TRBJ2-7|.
CASSQGRQGGKQYF
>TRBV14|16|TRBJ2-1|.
CASSQDRGGRTNEQFF
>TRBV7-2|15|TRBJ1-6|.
CASSYDRGYNSPLHF
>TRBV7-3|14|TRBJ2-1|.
CASSLTGSNNEQFF
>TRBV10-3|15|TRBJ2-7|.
CATSYGGVGSYEQYF
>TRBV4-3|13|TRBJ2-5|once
CASSQDPGETQYF
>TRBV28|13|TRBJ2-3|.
CASTGGGTDTQYF
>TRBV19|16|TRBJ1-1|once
CASSPGVGQLNTEAFF
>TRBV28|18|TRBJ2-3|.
CASSLRRIRELNTDTQYF
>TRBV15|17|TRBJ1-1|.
CATSRDYRTGGLTEAFF
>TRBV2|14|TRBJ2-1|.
CASSEDSSYNEQFF
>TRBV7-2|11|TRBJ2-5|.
CASSSGETQYF
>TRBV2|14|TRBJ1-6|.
CASNPQGWDSPLHF
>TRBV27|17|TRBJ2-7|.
CASSTSGGKSFSYEQYF
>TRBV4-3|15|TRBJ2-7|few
CASSQELAPNYEQYF
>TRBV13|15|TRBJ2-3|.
CASSLVSRGTDTQYF
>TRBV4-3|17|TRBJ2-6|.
CASSQDYAASGANVLTF
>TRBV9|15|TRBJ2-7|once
CASSVSSGTNYEQYF
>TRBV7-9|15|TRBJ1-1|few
CASSPDAVMNTEAFF
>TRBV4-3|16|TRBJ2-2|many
CASSPRQGDSSWELFF
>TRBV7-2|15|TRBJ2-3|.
CASSQGTRSTDTQYF
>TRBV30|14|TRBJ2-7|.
CAYCLGTGDYEQYF
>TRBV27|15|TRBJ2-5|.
CASSLLGAGGETQYF
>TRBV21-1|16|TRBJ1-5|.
CASSPRTGHNNQPQHF
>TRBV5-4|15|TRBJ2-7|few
CASSLALAGAHEQYF
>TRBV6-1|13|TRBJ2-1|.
CASRKQEYNEQFF
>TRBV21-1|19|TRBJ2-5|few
CASSQPPRTSGRTTETQYF
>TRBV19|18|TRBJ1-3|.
CASSNLVGVRGAGNTIYF
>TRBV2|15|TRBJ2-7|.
CASSEGGGTTYEQYF